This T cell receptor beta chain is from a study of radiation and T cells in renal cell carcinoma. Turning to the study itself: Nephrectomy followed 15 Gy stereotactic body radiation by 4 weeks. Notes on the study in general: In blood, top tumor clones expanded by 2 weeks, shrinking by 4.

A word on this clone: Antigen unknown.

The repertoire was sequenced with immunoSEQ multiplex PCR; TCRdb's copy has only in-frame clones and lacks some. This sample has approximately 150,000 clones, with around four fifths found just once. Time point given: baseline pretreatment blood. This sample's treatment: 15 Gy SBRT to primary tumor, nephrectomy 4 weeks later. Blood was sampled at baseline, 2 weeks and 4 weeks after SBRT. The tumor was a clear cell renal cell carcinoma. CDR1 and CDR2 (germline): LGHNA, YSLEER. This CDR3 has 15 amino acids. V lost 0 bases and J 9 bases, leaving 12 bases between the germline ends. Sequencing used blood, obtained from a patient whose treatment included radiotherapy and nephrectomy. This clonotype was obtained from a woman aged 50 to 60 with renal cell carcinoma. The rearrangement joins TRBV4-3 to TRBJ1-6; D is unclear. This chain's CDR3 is CASSQDIDRSSPLHF. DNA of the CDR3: TGCGCCAGCAGCCAAGACATAGACCGCAGTTCACCCCTCCACTTT.